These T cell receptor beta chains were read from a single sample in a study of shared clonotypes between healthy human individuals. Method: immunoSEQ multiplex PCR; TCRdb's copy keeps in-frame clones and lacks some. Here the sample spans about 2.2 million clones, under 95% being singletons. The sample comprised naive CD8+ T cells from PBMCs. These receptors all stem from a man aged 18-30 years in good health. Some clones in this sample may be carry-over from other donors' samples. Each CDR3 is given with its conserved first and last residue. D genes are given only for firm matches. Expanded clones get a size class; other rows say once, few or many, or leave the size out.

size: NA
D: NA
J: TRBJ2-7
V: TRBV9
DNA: TGTGCCAGCAGCGTTGGGGGGTCCTACGAGCAGTACTTC
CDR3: CASSVGGSYEQYF

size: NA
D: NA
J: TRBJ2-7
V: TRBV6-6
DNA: TGTGCCAGCAGTTACAAGGGGGGGGGATCCTACGAGCAGTACTTC
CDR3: CASSYKGGGSYEQYF

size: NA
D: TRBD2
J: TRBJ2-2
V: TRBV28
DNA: TGTGCCAGCAGGCTGTCGGGAGGGCGGACCGGGGAGCTGTTTTTT
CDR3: CASRLSGGRTGELFF

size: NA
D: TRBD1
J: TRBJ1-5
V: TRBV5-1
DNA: TGCGCCAGCAGCCCCGGAGACAGGGGACGGGGCAATCAGCCCCAGCATTTT
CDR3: CASSPGDRGRGNQPQHF

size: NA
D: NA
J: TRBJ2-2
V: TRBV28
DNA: TGTGCCAGCAGTTACCGGGACGGATACACCGGGGAGCTGTTTTTT
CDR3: CASSYRDGYTGELFF

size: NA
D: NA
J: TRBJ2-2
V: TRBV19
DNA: TGTGCCTCGATGACTTTCCTGAACACCGGGGAGCTGTTTTTT
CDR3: CASMTFLNTGELFF

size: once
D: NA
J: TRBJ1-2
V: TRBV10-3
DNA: TGTGCCATAAACAGGGTGGAGGGGCAGGACTATGGCTACACCTTC
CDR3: CAINRVEGQDYGYTF

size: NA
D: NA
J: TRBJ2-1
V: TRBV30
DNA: TGTGCCTCCTCGGGCCTTACGAACTACAATGAGCAGTTCTTC
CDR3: CASSGLTNYNEQFF

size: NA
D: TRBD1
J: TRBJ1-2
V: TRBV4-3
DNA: TGCGCCAGCAGCCCTGGACAGGGGCCACACTATGGCTACACCTTC
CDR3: CASSPGQGPHYGYTF

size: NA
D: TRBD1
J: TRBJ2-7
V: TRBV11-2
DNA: TGTGCCAGCAGCCTCGGACAGGGACTCTACGAGCAGTACTTC
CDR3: CASSLGQGLYEQYF

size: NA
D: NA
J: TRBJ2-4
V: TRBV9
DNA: TGTGCCAGCAGCAGGACTGGGGACATTCAGTACTTC
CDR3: CASSRTGDIQYF

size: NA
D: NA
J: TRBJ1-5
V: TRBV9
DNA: TGTGCCAGCAGCGGGGACGGACAGATGAGCAATCAGCCCCAGCATTTT
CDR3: CASSGDGQMSNQPQHF

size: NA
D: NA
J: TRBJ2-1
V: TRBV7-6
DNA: TGTGCCAGCAGCTCCATTCCGCGGCGGGAATACCACAATGAGCAGTTCTTC
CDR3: CASSSIPRREYHNEQFF

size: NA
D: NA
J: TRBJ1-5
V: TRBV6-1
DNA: TGTGCCAGCAGTAATGTAGTTCAGCCCCAGCATTTT
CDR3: CASSNVVQPQHF

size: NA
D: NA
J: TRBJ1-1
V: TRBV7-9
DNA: TGTGCCAGCATAAGCGAGGGACATGCTTTCTTT
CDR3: CASISEGHAFF

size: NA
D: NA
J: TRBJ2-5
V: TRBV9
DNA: TGTGCCAGCAGCGCGGGACATAAAGAGACCCAGTACTTC
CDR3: CASSAGHKETQYF

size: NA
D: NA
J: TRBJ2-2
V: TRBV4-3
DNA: TGCGCCAGCAGCCAACCCAGGGCGGCGGGCACCGGGGAGCTGTTTTTT
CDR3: CASSQPRAAGTGELFF

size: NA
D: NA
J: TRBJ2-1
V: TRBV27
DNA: TGTGCCAGCAGTTTAAGGGCGGGCTACAATGAGCAGTTCTTC
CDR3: CASSLRAGYNEQFF

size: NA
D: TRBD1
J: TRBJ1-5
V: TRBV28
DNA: TGTGCCAGCACCCCCGGGACAGGGGTTCAGCCCCAGCATTTT
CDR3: CASTPGTGVQPQHF

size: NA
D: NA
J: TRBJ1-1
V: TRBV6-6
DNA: TGTGCCAGCAGTTCCAGTTTCGATTTCGAAGCTTTCTTT
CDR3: CASSSSFDFEAFF

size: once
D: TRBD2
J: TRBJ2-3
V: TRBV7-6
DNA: TGTGCCAGCGCCAGGCGAGCGGGAAACACAGATACGCAGTATTTT
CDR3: CASARRAGNTDTQYF

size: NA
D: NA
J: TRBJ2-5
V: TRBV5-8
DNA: TGTGCCAGCAGCTTCAGACAGCAAGAGACCCAGTACTTC
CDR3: CASSFRQQETQYF

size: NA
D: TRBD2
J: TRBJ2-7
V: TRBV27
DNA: TGTGCCAGCAGTTTCCGAGCGGGGGGCTCCTACGAGCAGTACTTC
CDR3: CASSFRAGGSYEQYF

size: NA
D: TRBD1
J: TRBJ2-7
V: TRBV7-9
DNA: TGTGCCAGCAGCCACGGGAAAATAGGACAGGGATCCTACGAGCAGTACTTC
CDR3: CASSHGKIGQGSYEQYF

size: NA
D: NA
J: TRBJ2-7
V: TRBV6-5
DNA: TGTGCGGGGGGGCCCAGCTCCTACGAGCAGTACTTC
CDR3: CAGGPSSYEQYF

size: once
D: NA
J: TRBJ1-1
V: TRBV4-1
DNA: TGCGCCAGCAGCCAAGGACACCCGGGCGGTACTGAAGCTTTCTTT
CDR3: CASSQGHPGGTEAFF

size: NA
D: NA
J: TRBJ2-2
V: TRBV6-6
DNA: TGTGCCAGCGGTCTAGGACCCACCGGGGAGCTGTTTTTT
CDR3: CASGLGPTGELFF

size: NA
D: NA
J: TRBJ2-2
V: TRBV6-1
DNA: TGTGCCAGCAGTGACTTAACAGGGCAACGCGGGGAGCTGTTTTTT
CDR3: CASSDLTGQRGELFF

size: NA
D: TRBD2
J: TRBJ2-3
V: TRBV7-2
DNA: TGTGCCAGCAGCGCCTGGACTAGCGGGAGGGATACGCAGTATTTT
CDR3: CASSAWTSGRDTQYF

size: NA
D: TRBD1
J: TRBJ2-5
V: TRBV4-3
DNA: TGCGCCAGCAGCCAAAGGGACTTGGACAGGGGGCTTTTAGAGACCCAGTACTTC
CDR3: CASSQRDLDRGLLETQYF

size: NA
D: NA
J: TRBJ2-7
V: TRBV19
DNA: TGTGCCAGTACCACCTCCGCGGGTGTCTCCGAGCAGTACTTC
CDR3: CASTTSAGVSEQYF

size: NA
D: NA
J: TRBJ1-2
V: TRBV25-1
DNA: TGTGCCAGCAGTGAAGGGCAGATTAACTATGGCTACACCTTC
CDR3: CASSEGQINYGYTF

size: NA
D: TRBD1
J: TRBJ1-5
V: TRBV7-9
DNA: TGTGCCAGCAGCTTTTCGGGACAGCTCAATCAGCCCCAGCATTTT
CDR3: CASSFSGQLNQPQHF

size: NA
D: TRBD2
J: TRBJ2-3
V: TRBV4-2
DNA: TGTGCCAGCAGCCAAGTCGGGGAGGGCCCAGATACGCAGTATTTT
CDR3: CASSQVGEGPDTQYF